This is a list of T cell receptor beta chains from one sample in a study of CD8 T cells in Susac syndrome. From the immunoSEQ multiplex PCR reads, TCRdb called clonotypes with MiXCR, one entry per CDR3 protein. The repertoire has about 190,000 distinct CDR3 sequences, roughly 92% of them found once; the top ten carry 0.1%. Sequencing input: CD4+ T cells from PBMCs. Every receptor here comes from a human donor in good health. CDR3s include the opening cysteine and the closing phenylalanine or tryptophan. D genes are given only for firm matches. A row's size may be missing; if present it is once, few, many or a size class.

V: TRBV29-1
J: TRBJ2-5
size: .
length: 13
D: TRBD1
DNA: TGCAGCGTTGGGAACAGGGGGCGTGAGACCCAGTACTTC
CDR3: CSVGNRGRETQYF

V: TRBV6-2/TRBV6-3
J: TRBJ2-3
size: .
length: 12
D: .
DNA: TGTGCCAGCCTGAGTAGAGGAGATACGCAGTATTTT
CDR3: CASLSRGDTQYF

V: TRBV6-5
J: TRBJ2-7
size: .
length: 14
D: .
DNA: TGTGCCAGCATCCTCGGGATAGGCCCGTACGAGCAGTACTTC
CDR3: CASILGIGPYEQYF

V: TRBV6-2/TRBV6-3
J: TRBJ2-7
size: .
length: 14
D: .
DNA: TGTGCCAGCAGTCGACAGGTCCTCTCCTACGAGCAGTACTTC
CDR3: CASSRQVLSYEQYF

V: TRBV20-1
J: TRBJ2-3
size: .
length: 19
D: .
DNA: TGCAGTGCTAGAGCCAGATCCAGCCCCGAGACAGCATACACAGATACGCAGTATTTT
CDR3: CSARARSSPETAYTDTQYF

V: TRBV6-5
J: TRBJ1-4
size: .
length: 14
D: .
DNA: TGTGCCAGCAGTCCCGGGCGGGCTAATGAAAAACTGTTTTTT
CDR3: CASSPGRANEKLFF

V: TRBV12-3/TRBV12-4
J: TRBJ1-4
size: .
length: 14
D: .
DNA: TGTGCCAGCAGTCGATCAGGGACTAATGAAAAACTGTTTTTT
CDR3: CASSRSGTNEKLFF

V: TRBV18
J: TRBJ1-1
size: few
length: 17
D: .
DNA: TGTGCCAGCTCACCGCCTTATGTATCAGGGGTAACCGCTGAAGCTTTCTTT
CDR3: CASSPPYVSGVTAEAFF

V: TRBV27
J: TRBJ2-4
size: .
length: 17
D: .
DNA: TGTGCCAGCAGTTTATCCCGTAGGTTTGGGTCCAAAAACATTCAGTACTTC
CDR3: CASSLSRRFGSKNIQYF

V: TRBV29-1
J: TRBJ1-5
size: .
length: 13
D: TRBD1
DNA: TGCAGCGTTGATACAGGGGGCGGTCAGCCCCAGCATTTT
CDR3: CSVDTGGGQPQHF

V: TRBV28
J: TRBJ1-6
size: .
length: 12
D: .
DNA: TGTGCCAGCACCCGATCGAGTTCCCCCCTCCACTTT
CDR3: CASTRSSSPLHF

V: TRBV6-5
J: TRBJ2-7
size: .
length: 11
D: .
DNA: TGTGCCAGCAGGGAGGGTAGCGAGCAGTACTTC
CDR3: CASREGSEQYF

V: TRBV5-4
J: TRBJ1-2
size: .
length: 15
D: .
DNA: TGTGCCAGCAGCTTGGGAACGGACGGAACGGGGGGCTACACCTTC
CDR3: CASSLGTDGTGGYTF

V: TRBV27
J: TRBJ2-1
size: .
length: 13
D: .
DNA: TGTGCCAGCAGTTTCAGCAGGGCCAATGAGCAGTTCTTC
CDR3: CASSFSRANEQFF

V: TRBV12-3/TRBV12-4
J: TRBJ1-5
size: .
length: 14
D: .
DNA: TGTGCCAGCAGTTTGAACCTCGTCAATCAGCCCCAGCATTTT
CDR3: CASSLNLVNQPQHF

V: TRBV3-1
J: TRBJ2-5
size: .
length: 14
D: .
DNA: TGTGCCAGCAGCCTTTCTAGACGCCAGGAGACCCAGTACTTC
CDR3: CASSLSRRQETQYF

V: TRBV3-1
J: TRBJ2-1
size: .
length: 16
D: TRBD2
DNA: TGTGCCAGCAGCCGAAGCGGGGGGGCCTCCTACAATGAGCAGTTCTTC
CDR3: CASSRSGGASYNEQFF

V: TRBV11-2
J: TRBJ2-3
size: .
length: 15
D: .
DNA: TGTGCCAGCAACTTGGGGATGGGGCTGACAGATACGCAGTATTTT
CDR3: CASNLGMGLTDTQYF

V: TRBV3-1
J: TRBJ2-3
size: .
length: 15
D: .
DNA: TGTGCCAGCAGCCAAGTCAGGGGAGAAGGTGATACGCAGTATTTT
CDR3: CASSQVRGEGDTQYF

V: TRBV9
J: TRBJ2-2
size: .
length: 15
D: .
DNA: TGTGCCAGCAGCCTAGGACCCACCAACACCGGGGAGCTTTTTTTT
CDR3: CASSLGPTNTGELFF

V: TRBV3-1
J: TRBJ2-3
size: .
length: 15
D: .
DNA: TGTGCCAGCAGCGGTCTCGGGGGGCCCCCAGATACGCAGTATTTT
CDR3: CASSGLGGPPDTQYF

V: TRBV5-1
J: TRBJ2-1
size: .
length: 15
D: .
DNA: TGCGCCAGCAGCCCAACACCGGGCCCTCCCCATGAGCAGTTCTTC
CDR3: CASSPTPGPPHEQFF

V: TRBV5-4
J: TRBJ2-5
size: .
length: 14
D: .
DNA: TGTGCCAGCAGCTTGGCCACAGCCCAAGAGACCCAGTACTTC
CDR3: CASSLATAQETQYF

V: TRBV9
J: TRBJ2-3
size: .
length: 15
D: TRBD2
DNA: TGTGCCAGCAGCTTCGCGGGGGGGCAGACAGATACGCAGTATTTT
CDR3: CASSFAGGQTDTQYF

V: TRBV20-1
J: TRBJ2-6
size: .
length: 15
D: .
DNA: TGCAGTGCCGACGGTTGGGCCTCTGGGGCCAACGTCCTGACTTTC
CDR3: CSADGWASGANVLTF

V: TRBV14
J: TRBJ2-7
size: .
length: 13
D: .
DNA: TGTGCCAGCAGCCAAGAGGTGGGATACGAGCAGTACTTC
CDR3: CASSQEVGYEQYF

V: TRBV29-1
J: TRBJ1-2
size: .
length: 16
D: .
DNA: TGCAGCGTTGAGGGTAGCCGGCTAGGACAGAACTATGGCTACACCTTC
CDR3: CSVEGSRLGQNYGYTF

V: TRBV18
J: TRBJ1-6
size: .
length: 14
D: .
DNA: TGTGCCAGCTCTTCGACGGTGATAAATTCACCCCTCCACTTT
CDR3: CASSSTVINSPLHF

V: TRBV28
J: TRBJ2-1
size: .
length: 14
D: TRBD2
DNA: TGTGCCAGCAGTTTGCCGGGACTAGTGAGTGAGCAGTTCTTC
CDR3: CASSLPGLVSEQFF

V: TRBV11-1
J: TRBJ2-2
size: .
length: 14
D: .
DNA: TGTGCCAGCAGCGTCAGGATGAACACCGGGGAGCTGTTTTTT
CDR3: CASSVRMNTGELFF

V: TRBV7-2
J: TRBJ2-1
size: .
length: 15
D: TRBD2
DNA: TGTGCCAGCAGCCCTTCTAGCGGGGGGGCCAATGAGCAGTTCTTC
CDR3: CASSPSSGGANEQFF

V: TRBV27
J: TRBJ2-7
size: .
length: 15
D: .
DNA: TGTGCCAGCAGTTTAACCGATCCGGGGGCGTACGAGCAGTACTTC
CDR3: CASSLTDPGAYEQYF

V: TRBV12-3/TRBV12-4
J: TRBJ2-2
size: .
length: 15
D: TRBD1
DNA: TGTGCCAGCAGACCAGGACAGGGAAGCACCGGGGAGCTGTTTTTT
CDR3: CASRPGQGSTGELFF

V: TRBV19
J: TRBJ2-2
size: .
length: 15
D: TRBD1
DNA: TGTGCCAGTACCCCATTTCACAGGGGATCCGGGGAGCTGTTTTTT
CDR3: CASTPFHRGSGELFF

V: TRBV12-3/TRBV12-4
J: TRBJ1-3
size: .
length: 11
D: .
DNA: TGTGCCAGCAAACCTGGAAACACCATATATTTT
CDR3: CASKPGNTIYF

V: TRBV9
J: TRBJ2-1
size: .
length: 18
D: .
DNA: TGTGCCAGCAGCGTAGCTACTGGTGGGGACCGCGGCCACAATGAGCAGTTCTTC
CDR3: CASSVATGGDRGHNEQFF

V: TRBV6-2/TRBV6-3
J: TRBJ2-2
size: once
length: 17
D: TRBD1
DNA: TGTGCCAGCAGTATCGGGACAGTACTTACGAACACCGGGGAGCTGTTTTTT
CDR3: CASSIGTVLTNTGELFF

V: TRBV9
J: TRBJ2-7
size: .
length: 13
D: .
DNA: TGTGCCAGCAGCCCGAGCCCGAGTGGCGAGCAGTACTTC
CDR3: CASSPSPSGEQYF

V: TRBV2
J: TRBJ2-7
size: .
length: 11
D: .
DNA: TGTGCCAGCAGGAACTCCTACGAGCAGTACTTC
CDR3: CASRNSYEQYF

V: TRBV30
J: TRBJ1-6
size: .
length: 13
D: .
DNA: TGTGCCTGGAGTGGACAACGAGGATCACCCCTCCACTTT
CDR3: CAWSGQRGSPLHF

V: TRBV9
J: TRBJ2-2
size: .
length: 14
D: TRBD2
DNA: TGTGCCAGCAGACGGGGGGGCGAAACCGGGGAGCTGTTTTTT
CDR3: CASRRGGETGELFF

V: TRBV28
J: TRBJ2-4
size: .
length: 14
D: TRBD1
DNA: TGTGCCAGCAGACAAGGGACAGGCAAAAACATTCAGTACTTC
CDR3: CASRQGTGKNIQYF

V: TRBV2
J: TRBJ2-4
size: .
length: 15
D: TRBD1
DNA: TGTGCCAGCAGGAGGGACAGGGTCGGGTTAAACATTCAGTACTTC
CDR3: CASRRDRVGLNIQYF

V: TRBV3-1
J: TRBJ1-2
size: .
length: 13
D: TRBD1
DNA: TGTGCCAGCAGCCAGCCGGGACAGGGTGGCTACACCTTC
CDR3: CASSQPGQGGYTF

V: TRBV7-9
J: TRBJ1-1
size: once
length: 13
D: .
DNA: TGTGCCAGCAGCTTGCCCAGTAATCCCCAAGCTTTCTTT
CDR3: CASSLPSNPQAFF

V: TRBV6-2/TRBV6-3
J: TRBJ2-3
size: .
length: 15
D: TRBD2
DNA: TGTGCCAGCATAGAGCGGGGGGGTCCCACAGATACGCAGTATTTT
CDR3: CASIERGGPTDTQYF

V: TRBV5-1
J: TRBJ1-1
size: .
length: 15
D: .
DNA: TGCGCCAGCAGCTTGGAGGGTGGGTATGGCACTGAAGCTTTCTTT
CDR3: CASSLEGGYGTEAFF

V: TRBV9
J: TRBJ2-1
size: .
length: 15
D: TRBD1
DNA: TGTGCCAGCAGCCCAATTTCCACAGGGGGCAATGAGCAGTTCTTC
CDR3: CASSPISTGGNEQFF

V: TRBV28
J: TRBJ2-7
size: .
length: 15
D: .
DNA: TGTGCCAGCAGTGACCTATCCCGAGGCACCTACGAGCAGTACTTC
CDR3: CASSDLSRGTYEQYF

V: TRBV5-1
J: TRBJ1-2
size: .
length: 14
D: .
DNA: TGCGCCAGCAGCGGAGACCAGACGAGCTATGGCTACACCTTC
CDR3: CASSGDQTSYGYTF

V: TRBV3-1
J: TRBJ2-6
size: .
length: 14
D: .
DNA: TGTGCCAGCAGCCTGTTCTCTGGGGCCAACGTCCTGACTTTC
CDR3: CASSLFSGANVLTF

V: TRBV28
J: TRBJ1-2
size: .
length: 15
D: .
DNA: TGTGCCAGCAGTTTAGGGGGGGCATTCTTCTATGGCTACACCTTC
CDR3: CASSLGGAFFYGYTF

V: TRBV19
J: TRBJ1-5
size: .
length: 15
D: TRBD1
DNA: TGTGCCAGTAAGGGGGCCACACAGGTCAATCAGCCCCAGCATTTT
CDR3: CASKGATQVNQPQHF

V: TRBV12-3/TRBV12-4
J: TRBJ2-1
size: .
length: 13
D: .
DNA: TGTGCCAGCAGTTTATCTAGCTGGAATGAGCAGTTCTTC
CDR3: CASSLSSWNEQFF

V: TRBV20-1
J: TRBJ2-3
size: .
length: 15
D: .
DNA: TGCAGTGCTAGAGATCTCAGGAATGGCACAGATACGCAGTATTTT
CDR3: CSARDLRNGTDTQYF

V: TRBV19
J: TRBJ1-5
size: .
length: 15
D: .
DNA: TGTGCCAGTAGTATAGTGAACCCTGGCAATCAGCCCCAGCATTTT
CDR3: CASSIVNPGNQPQHF

V: TRBV7-3
J: TRBJ2-6
size: .
length: 15
D: .
DNA: TGTGCCATCAGCGTTGGGGGAACTGGGGCCAACGTCCTGACTTTC
CDR3: CAISVGGTGANVLTF

V: TRBV5-1
J: TRBJ2-3
size: .
length: 16
D: TRBD2
DNA: TGCGCCAGCAGCCCTGGGACTAGCGGGGGCACAGATACGCAGTATTTT
CDR3: CASSPGTSGGTDTQYF

V: TRBV5-1
J: TRBJ2-2
size: .
length: 14
D: .
DNA: TGCGCCAGCAGCTATGACACGAACACCGGGGAGCTGTTTTTT
CDR3: CASSYDTNTGELFF